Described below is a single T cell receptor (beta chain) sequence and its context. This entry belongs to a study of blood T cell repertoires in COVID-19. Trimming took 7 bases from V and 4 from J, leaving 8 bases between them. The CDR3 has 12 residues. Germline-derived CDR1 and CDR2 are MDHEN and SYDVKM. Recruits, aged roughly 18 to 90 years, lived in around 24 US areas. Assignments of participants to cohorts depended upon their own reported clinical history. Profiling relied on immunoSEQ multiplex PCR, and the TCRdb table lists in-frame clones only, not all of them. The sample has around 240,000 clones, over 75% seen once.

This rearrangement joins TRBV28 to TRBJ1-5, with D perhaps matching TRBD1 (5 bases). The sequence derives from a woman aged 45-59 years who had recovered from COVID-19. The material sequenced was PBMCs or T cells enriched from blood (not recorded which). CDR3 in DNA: TGTGCCAGCATTTCAGGGAATCAGCCCCAGCATTTT. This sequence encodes CASISGNQPQHF.